The 21 T cell receptor beta chains below come from one sample, sequenced in a study of blood T cell repertoires in COVID-19. Produced via immunoSEQ multiplex PCR; TCRdb's table is partial and in-frame only. The table shows some 180,000 clones, with 75% to 85% occurring only once. The sample comprised peripheral blood. These receptors all stem from a woman between 40 and 55 years old with COVID-19, enrolled during active disease.

This chain connects TRBV14 to TRBJ2-2, with 13 nucleotides matching TRBD2. Trimming at V came to 2 bases and at J to 7 bases, leaving 13 bases not matched to a gene. The CDR3 contains 19 residues. CDR1 SGHDN and CDR2 FVKESK come from the germline V gene. The CDR3 bases are TGTGCCAGCAGCCAATTCCGGACTAGCGGGGGAACAAGATTCGGGGAGCTGTTTTTT. It specifies CASSQFRTSGGTRFGELFF.

This chain connects TRBV19 to TRBJ2-5, with 8 nucleotides matching TRBD2. The CDR3 has 14 amino acids. The junction had 5 bases not matched to a gene; V was cut back by 4 bases and J by 4 bases. CDR1 and CDR2 (germline): LNHDA, SQIVND (reference sequence). The CDR3 DNA is TGTGCCAGTAGTACTAGCGGGCTCCTAGAGACCCAGTACTTC. Translation: CASSTSGLLETQYF.

The chain has TRBV3-1 (or the pseudogene TRBV3-2) and TRBJ1-1; D ambiguous. Germline values: CDR1 LGHDT, CDR2 YNNKEL (reference sequence). Deletions cut 1 base from V and 5 bases from J, with 5 bases between. The CDR3 has 12 residues. CDR3 loop: CASSQVETEAFF. Here the CDR3 DNA reads TGTGCCAGCAGCCAAGTGGAGACTGAAGCTTTCTTT.

In this sample, this clone turned up a few times. For the CDR3, the DNA is TGTGCCAGCAGCCGAGGGACTAGCGGGGCCTACGAGCAGTACTTC. Its translation: CASSRGTSGAYEQYF. The chain recombines TRBV9 with TRBJ2-7, with TRBD2 identical over 13 bases. There are 15 residues in the CDR3. Trimming removed 4 bases from V and 2 bases from J; junction bases left unmatched: 3. Germline values: CDR1 SGDLS, CDR2 YYNGEE.

The chain links TRBV10-2 to TRBJ1-1, with a possible D match to TRBD1 (6 bases). V was cut by 5 bases and J by 4 bases, with 11 bases left in between. This CDR3 is 13 amino acids long. Germline loops: CDR1 WSHSY, CDR2 SAAADI. The CDR3 nucleotides read TGCGCCAGCAGTCTACAGGGACCCACTGAAGCTTTCTTT. Its protein product is CASSLQGPTEAFF.

This clone was observed a handful of times. V usage is TRBV9 and J usage is TRBJ2-1; the match to TRBD2 covers 13 bases. CDR3 size: 15 residues. V was pared by 4 bases and J by 12 bases, with 10 bases of the junction left unmatched. Germline-derived CDR1 and CDR2 are SGDLS and YYNGEE. The CDR3 here is CASSPGLAGVHLQFF. In DNA, the CDR3 is TGTGCCAGCAGCCCTGGACTAGCGGGAGTACACCTGCAGTTCTTC.

The genes are TRBV11-3 and TRBJ2-1, with 10 nucleotides matching TRBD2. The V segment lost 1 base and the J segment 4 bases; nucleotides outside the gene matches: 7. Germline V gene sequence: CDR1 SGHNT, CDR2 YENEEA. CDR3 length: 17 residues. CDR3 DNA: TGTGCCAGCAGCTTAGGGGGGCCTAGCGGGAGATACAATGAGCAGTTCTTC. It translates to CASSLGGPSGRYNEQFF.

The chain is built from TRBV18 and TRBJ2-3, with 16 bases fitting TRBD2. Germline lookup yields CDR1 KGHSH and CDR2 LQKENI. The CDR3 contains 21 residues. Trimming at V came to 4 bases and at J to 6 bases, leaving 19 bases not matched to a gene. CDR3 sequence (DNA): TGTGCCAGCTCACGCGAGACAGGGGCAGGGACTAGCGGGAGGGCCGTGGATACGCAGTATTTT. It translates to CASSRETGAGTSGRAVDTQYF.

This chain links TRBV7-8 with TRBJ1-5, with no clear D. There are 14 residues in the CDR3. Germline V gene sequence: CDR1 SGHVS, CDR2 FQNEAQ. V was cut by 4 bases and J by 4 bases, with 11 bases left in between. The DNA of the CDR3 is TGTGCCAGCAGCTCCCTTGCGGCTAATCAGCCCCAGCATTTT. Translation gives CASSSLAANQPQHF. Full variable domain (missing parts from reference TRBV7-8 and TRBJ1-5): GAGVSQSPRYKVAKRGQDVALRCDPISGHVSLFWYQQALGQGPEFLTYFQNEAQLDKSGLPSDRFFAERPEGSVSTLKIQRTQQEDSAVYLCASSSLAANQPQHFGDGTRLSIL.

This chain connects TRBV3-1 (or the pseudogene TRBV3-2) to TRBJ2-7; 12 bases are shared with TRBD1. CDR3 length: 16 residues. The ends lost 1 base at V and 4 bases at J; junction bases unmatched: 5. Germline CDR1 reads LGHDT; CDR2 reads YNNKEL (reference sequence). This chain's CDR3 is CASSQAGTGGPYEQYF. CDR3 bases: TGTGCCAGCAGCCAAGCAGGGACAGGGGGCCCGTACGAGCAGTACTTC.

This clone was picked up one time. The J gene is TRBJ1-5, the V gene TRBV14; 8 nucleotides agree with TRBD1. CDR3 length equals 13 residues. CDR1 and CDR2 from the germline V gene are SGHDN and FVKESK. V lost 4 bases to trimming and J lost 6 bases; unmatched junction nucleotides: 2. The CDR3 reads CASSRGTGQPQHF. In DNA, the CDR3 is TGTGCCAGCAGCCGAGGGACAGGTCAGCCCCAGCATTTT.

The chain recombines TRBV25-1 with TRBJ2-2; 9 bases align to TRBD2. CDR1 MGHDK and CDR2 SYGVNS come from the germline V gene. The CDR3 extends over 15 amino acids. With V trimmed by 4 bases and J by 5 bases, 5 bases remained unmatched. The CDR3 bases are TGTGCCAGCAGTGGGGCTAGCGGGATTACCGGGGAGCTGTTTTTT. It encodes CASSGASGITGELFF. Based on the CDR3 plus reference TRBV25-1 and TRBJ2-2, the full variable domain is EADIYQTPRYLVIGTGKKITLECSQTMGHDKMYWYQQDPGMELHLIHYSYGVNSTEKGDLSSESTVSRIRTEHFPLTLESARPSHTSQYLCASSGASGITGELFFGEGSRLTVL.

The CDR3 DNA reads as TGTGCCAGCAGCTACAGGGGAGGCAATCAGCCCCAGCATTTT. Encoded protein: CASSYRGGNQPQHF. The chain couples TRBV7-3 to TRBJ1-5, with 7 bases identical to TRBD1. CDR1 SGHTA and CDR2 FQGTGA come from the germline V gene. With 4 bases clipped from V and 2 bases from J, the junction kept 2 bases outside the gene matches. CDR3 size: 14 residues.

The chain joins TRBV6-6 to TRBJ1-1; no definite D call. There are 14 residues in the CDR3. V lost 7 bases and J lost 2, with 14 bases in between. Germline lookup yields CDR1 MNHNY and CDR2 SVGAGI (reference sequence). CDR3 bases: TGTGCCAGCAATCGAGGGAGGGCTAACACTGAAGCTTTCTTT. It translates to CASNRGRANTEAFF.

The rearrangement links TRBV5-4 to TRBJ2-5; tentative D call: TRBD2 (6 bases). This CDR3 contains 13 residues. Per germline, CDR1 SGHNT and CDR2 YYREEE (reference sequence). The V end lost 4 bases, the J end lost 5 bases, and 12 bases lay between the germline ends. The CDR3 loop is CASSRDFAETQYF. The DNA of the CDR3 is TGTGCCAGCAGCAGGGACTTTGCGGAGACCCAGTACTTC.

The sample holds one count of this clone. V is TRBV18 and J is TRBJ2-5, with D tentatively TRBD2 (5 bases). Trimming removed 3 bases at V and 4 bases at J, with 18 bases between. The CDR3 is 16 residues long. Germline V gives CDR1 KGHSH, CDR2 LQKENI. This chain's CDR3 is CASSPRGAPLGETQYF. CDR3 DNA: TGTGCCAGCTCACCCCGGGGAGCCCCACTCGGAGAGACCCAGTACTTC.

The rearrangement links TRBV9 to TRBJ2-5; 12 positions agree with TRBD2. CDR1 is SGDLS and CDR2 is YYNGEE in the germline V gene. V gave up 0 bases and J gave up 1 base; unmatched junction bases: 10. This CDR3 is 19 amino acids long. The CDR3 DNA sequence: TGTGCCAGCAGCGTAGGGAGGACTAGCGGGGTACGGGGCCAAGAGACCCAGTACTTC. Translation: CASSVGRTSGVRGQETQYF.

V is TRBV18 and J is TRBJ2-3, with D perhaps matching TRBD2 (9 bases). The V end was cut by 5 bases, the J end by 6 bases, with 21 bases between. CDR1 KGHSH and CDR2 LQKENI come from the germline V gene. This CDR3 contains 16 residues. CDR3 sequence: CASSAGLAGQVDTQYF. Here the CDR3 DNA reads TGTGCCAGCTCAGCCGGCCTAGCGGGACAGGTGGATACGCAGTATTTT.

The chain combines TRBV3-1 (or the pseudogene TRBV3-2) with TRBJ1-2; maybe TRBD1 (6 bases). The germline V gene encodes CDR1 LGHDT and CDR2 YNNKEL (reference sequence). Trimming took 3 bases from V and 8 from J, leaving 13 bases between them. The CDR3 consists of 13 residues. The CDR3 reads CASSQVTGIGYTF. CDR3 in DNA: TGTGCCAGCAGCCAGGTTACAGGGATCGGCTACACCTTC.

This rearrangement joins TRBV27 to TRBJ2-7; no reliable D call. The CDR3 loop spans 14 amino acids. The V gene's germline CDR1 is MNHEY and CDR2 SMNVEV (reference sequence). Trimming left V 3 bases short and J 3 bases short, with 12 bases between. CDR3 amino acids: CASSFSTPYYEQYF. In DNA form, the CDR3 reads TGTGCCAGCAGTTTTTCGACACCCTACTACGAGCAGTACTTC.

As regards this clone: A junction boundary mismatches the germline segment, possibly from a read error. The chain is built from TRBV5-8 and TRBJ1-2; 7 bases map to TRBD1. This CDR3 has 12 amino acids. Germline V gene lookup returns CDR1 SGHTS and CDR2 YDEGEE. The CDR3 is CASSSQTGHVAF. The CDR3 region has the DNA TGTGCCAGCAGCTCCCAGACAGGGCACGTCGCCTTC.